What follows is one T cell receptor beta chain and its context. Measured with immunoSEQ multiplex PCR; TCRdb has only the in-frame clones, and not every one. Among 68,000 or so clones, about four fifths were seen once, and the ten largest hold over 8%. The data originate from a study of a mutant IDH1 vaccine in newly diagnosed glioma. About the research overall: Radiotherapy, temozolomide, or both had been given previously, and both were given to most.

Stated time point: baseline, week 1 (first vaccination visit). The treatment here: pre-vaccination baseline after standard-of-care therapy. The germline V gene encodes CDR1 SGHAT and CDR2 FQDESV (reference sequence). This CDR3 region has 14 residues. V gave up 4 bases and J gave up 0 bases, with 6 bases separating them. This chain uses TRBV11-1 with TRBJ2-2; no firm D call. This TCR derives from a man aged 45-65 years with glioma. This specimen was PBMCs, taken from a glioma patient treated with radiotherapy, temozolomide or both. The CDR3 DNA follows: TGTGCCAGCAGCTCTGGACCGAACACCGGGGAGCTGTTTTTT. It specifies CASSSGPNTGELFF.